The 12 T cell receptor beta chains below were found in one sample sequenced in a study of identifying expanded T cells in peripheral blood. Here immunoSEQ multiplex PCR was the method, and the copy in TCRdb shows in-frame clones only, minus some. There are just under 65,000 clones in the sample; more than 70% occur only once, and roughly 4.5% lies in the top ten. Sequenced material: blood. The receptor set was obtained from a person between 18 and 75 years old in good health.

V and J are TRBV7-8 and TRBJ2-7; D not resolved. V was shortened by 0 bases and J by 0 bases, with 3 bases between the two germline ends. Germline-derived CDR1 and CDR2 are SGHVS and FQNEAQ. The CDR3 is 13 amino acids. The CDR3 region has the DNA TGTGCCAGCAGCTTAGCGAGCTCCTACGAGCAGTACTTC. Its translation is CASSLASSYEQYF.

This rearrangement joins TRBV9 to TRBJ2-7, with a weak D call TRBD2 (7 bases). The CDR3 is made up of 16 amino acids. V lost 4 bases and J 5 bases, leaving 22 bases between the germline ends. Germline CDR1 is SGDLS and CDR2 is YYNGEE. In nucleotides, the CDR3 is TGTGCCAGCAGCCCCAGGGGTAGCGGGTTAAGGAACGAGCAGTACTTC. Translating gives CASSPRGSGLRNEQYF. The full variable domain, with the rest looked up from reference TRBV9 and TRBJ2-7, is DSGVTQTPKHLITATGQRVTLRCSPRSGDLSVYWYQQSLDQGLQFLIQYYNGEERAKGNILERFSAQQFPDLHSELNLSSLELGDSALYFCASSPRGSGLRNEQYFGPGTRLTVT.

This clone was seen ten or more times. The chain carries TRBV4-3 and TRBJ2-7; TRBD2 agrees at 10 bases. J lost 1 base, V lost 2 bases, and 2 bases had no gene match. CDR1 is LGHNA, CDR2 YSLEER, per germline. The CDR3 runs to 15 residues. CDR3 DNA sequence: TGCGCCAGCAGCCAACTAGCGGGAGAATCCTACGAGCAGTACTTC. This encodes CASSQLAGESYEQYF.

The V call is TRBV5-1, the J call TRBJ2-6; TRBD1 might be the D (6 bases). Germline V gene lookup returns CDR1 SGHRS and CDR2 YFSETQ. Trimming shortened V by 1 base and J by 0 bases, and 8 bases separated the two germline ends. The CDR3 consists of 16 residues. The CDR3 DNA is TGCGCCAGCAGCTTGTCGACAGGCTCTGGGGCCAACGTCCTGACTTTC. Protein product: CASSLSTGSGANVLTF.

The J gene is TRBJ1-2, the V gene TRBV6-6, with 7 bases aligning to TRBD1. The CDR3 totals 14 residues. V lost 2 bases and J lost 3; bases outside the gene matches: 3. Germline V gene lookup returns CDR1 MNHNY and CDR2 SVGAGI (reference sequence). DNA for the CDR3: TGTGCCAGCAGTTACACAGGGGTGGACTATGGCTACACCTTC. Translated, it gives CASSYTGVDYGYTF.

V is TRBV5-4 and J is TRBJ2-7, with a possible D match to TRBD1 (6 bases). This CDR3 is 16 amino acids long. Trimming cost V 4 bases and J 6 bases, with 23 bases left between them. Germline CDR1 is SGHNT and CDR2 is YYREEE (reference sequence). The CDR3 DNA reads as TGTGCCAGCAGCCCCGAGTGGGGGCAGAGCAGTGGCGAGCAGTACTTC. This sequence encodes CASSPEWGQSSGEQYF.

The genes are TRBV6-5 and TRBJ1-2, with D possibly TRBD1 on 5 matching bases. Germline assignment: CDR1 MNHEY and CDR2 SVGAGI. This CDR3 is 12 amino acids long. Trimming stripped 6 bases from V and 8 bases from J, with 13 bases between. CDR3 in amino acids: CASRRTGEGYTF. Written as DNA, the CDR3 is TGTGCCAGCAGAAGGACGGGGGAAGGCTACACCTTC.

V is TRBV12-5 and J is TRBJ2-3; TRBD1 aligns across 8 bases. Germline loops: CDR1 LGHNT, CDR2 FRNRAP. V lost 3 bases and J lost 0; bases outside the gene matches: 2. There are 15 residues in the CDR3. CDR3 coding DNA: TGTGCTAGTGGTTTCGGGACAGGTAGCACAGATACGCAGTATTTT. Amino acid sequence: CASGFGTGSTDTQYF.

The chain couples TRBV9 to TRBJ1-2, with D possibly being TRBD1 (5 bases). The CDR3 runs to 15 residues. V shed 3 bases and J shed 2 bases, with 14 bases lying between them. CDR1 SGDLS and CDR2 YYNGEE come from the germline V gene. In DNA, the CDR3 is TGTGCCAGCAGCGCACTGGGACGGCTCAACTATGGCTACACCTTC. This gives the protein CASSALGRLNYGYTF.

This clone has only a few counts. The V gene is TRBV4-1, the J gene TRBJ1-2; D remains unclear. The germline CDR1 and CDR2 sequences are MGHRA and YSYEKL. CDR3 length: 14 amino acids. The V end lost 0 bases, the J end lost 0 bases, and 5 bases lay between the germline ends. Written as DNA, the CDR3 is TGCGCCAGCAGCCAAGACACAGCTAACTATGGCTACACCTTC. Amino acids: CASSQDTANYGYTF.

This chain uses TRBV5-8 with TRBJ2-7; D not certain. Germline V CDR1 and CDR2: SGHTS, YDEGEE. CDR3 length: 11 residues. The V gene lost 3 bases and the J gene lost 3 bases, with 4 bases spanning the gap. CDR3 region: CASSSVYEQYF. The CDR3 DNA reads as TGTGCCAGCAGCTCAGTCTACGAGCAGTACTTC.

The V call is TRBV5-3, the J call TRBJ1-2; D is ambiguous. TRBV5-3 falls under the ORF class, with uncertain function. The CDR3 totals 12 residues. Trimming shortened V by 9 bases and J by 0 bases, and 9 bases separated the two germline ends. The CDR3 nucleotides read TGTGCCATTAAACAGTCTAACTATGGCTACACCTTC. It yields the protein CAIKQSNYGYTF.